This TCR beta chain appears in the sequencing data of a study of shared clonotypes between healthy human individuals. Study-level background: A couple of women and a few men aged 18 to 49 served as donors. Study conclusions and caveats: Sequencing depth was a factor that was expected to affect clonotype sharing among donors.

Germline V lookup: CDR1 MNHEY, CDR2 SMNVEV (reference sequence). This CDR3 is 11 amino acids long. V lost 9 bases, J lost 4 bases, and 2 bases stayed unmatched. This clone occurred once. Its antigen is unknown. CD45RO negativity and positive selection for CCR7 defined naive CD8 cells, a population that excluded terminally differentiated effector memory CD45RA+ cells. Healthy and HIV-negative, the adult donors had no recent acute infections or vaccinations. Several immunoSEQ plates received, in even portions, the genomic DNA of each subset. Clones were sequenced by immunoSEQ multiplex PCR, and TCRdb holds only the in-frame ones, with some missing. In the table there are around 1,900,000 clones, 80% to 95% of which are singletons.

The sequence was collected from a man in his late teens or twenties in good health. Some clones in this sample may be carry-over from other donors' samples. The gene calls are TRBV27 and TRBJ1-2, with 7 bases lining up with TRBD1. The sample was naive CD8+ T cells from PBMCs. The CDR3 DNA reads TGTGCCAGTAAGGGGGCCTATGGCTACACCTTC. Translated, it gives CASKGAYGYTF.